The rows below give T cell receptor beta chains drawn from one sample of a study of OX40 agonist ivuxolimab in advanced cancers. Data came from immunoSEQ multiplex PCR; TCRdb stores just in-frame clones and leaves some out. The sample lists tens of thousands of clones; 91% were seen once. Source: CD4+ or CD8+ T cells sorted from blood, taken in a trial of the OX40 agonist ivuxolimab. The source is an adult with an advanced solid tumor such as melanoma, head and neck, liver or kidney cancer. Each CDR3 is given with its conserved first and last residue. A D gene is named only where the DNA matches it firmly. Clone size, where shown, is once, few, many, or a class for clones that have expanded.

>TRBJ1-1|TRBV7-8|NA|NA
CASSLGVGRISPEAFF
TGTGCCAGCAGCTTAGGTGTGGGGCGCATTTCCCCTGAAGCTTTCTTT
>TRBJ2-7|TRBV28|NA|NA
CASSPGRPGNYEQYF
TGTGCCAGCAGTCCGGGCCGACCAGGAAATTACGAGCAGTACTTC
>TRBJ2-3|TRBV30|NA|TRBD2
CAWSGSGRMTDTQYF
TGTGCCTGGAGTGGTAGCGGGAGGATGACAGATACGCAGTATTTT
>TRBJ2-1|TRBV18|NA|TRBD2
CASSRTSGSPYNEQFF
TGTGCCAGCTCAAGGACTAGCGGGAGTCCCTACAATGAGCAGTTCTTC
>TRBJ1-5|TRBV2|NA|TRBD1
CASSAGTGGFQPQHF
TGTGCCAGCAGTGCCGGGACAGGGGGCTTCCAGCCCCAGCATTTT
>TRBJ2-5|TRBV11-2|NA|NA
CASSLDPRAETQYF
TGTGCCAGCAGCTTAGATCCTAGGGCAGAGACCCAGTACTTC
>TRBJ2-5|TRBV19|NA|NA
CASNSESGRETQYF
TGTGCCAGTAACTCCGAAAGTGGGCGAGAGACCCAGTACTTC
>TRBJ2-3|TRBV2|once|TRBD2
CASMGLAGLTDTQYF
TGTGCCAGCATGGGACTAGCGGGCCTCACAGATACGCAGTATTTT
>TRBJ1-4|TRBV5-1|NA|NA
CASSPLATNEKLFF
TGCGCCAGCAGCCCACTTGCAACTAATGAAAAACTGTTTTTT
>TRBJ1-2|TRBV10-3|NA|TRBD1
CAISFFGGHRGEGYGYTF
TGTGCCATCAGTTTTTTCGGGGGGCACAGGGGGGAAGGCTATGGCTACACCTTC
>TRBJ1-5|TRBV19|NA|NA
CASSMLNSNQPQHF
TGTGCCAGTAGTATGTTGAACAGCAATCAGCCCCAGCATTTT
>TRBJ2-7|TRBV5-6|NA|NA
CASSSTGRYEQYF
TGTGCCAGCAGCTCTACAGGGCGCTACGAGCAGTACTTC
>TRBJ2-4|TRBV5-1|NA|TRBD2
CASSLGGLAHIQYF
TGCGCCAGCAGCTTGGGAGGACTAGCCCACATTCAGTACTTC
>TRBJ1-2|TRBV20-1|NA|NA
CSASHGYTF
TGCAGTGCTAGTCATGGCTACACCTTC
>TRBJ2-1|TRBV5-5|NA|TRBD2
CASSLANSLAGGIGPFF
TGTGCCAGCAGCTTGGCCAATTCGCTAGCGGGAGGGATAGGTCCGTTCTTC
>TRBJ2-7|TRBV6-5|few|NA
CASSYGSLLEQYF
TGTGCCAGCAGTTACGGGAGCCTCTTGGAGCAGTACTTC
>TRBJ2-2|TRBV7-8|NA|TRBD1
CASSVNRDRNSGELFF
TGTGCCAGCAGTGTCAACCGGGACAGGAATTCCGGGGAGCTGTTTTTT
>TRBJ1-2|TRBV5-1|few|NA
CASSPGTYREGYTF
TGCGCCAGCAGCCCGGGCACGTACAGGGAGGGCTACACCTTC
>TRBJ1-2|TRBV10-3|NA|NA
CAISWGALQGYTF
TGTGCCATTTCATGGGGGGCATTACAAGGCTACACCTTC
>TRBJ2-7|TRBV25-1|NA|TRBD1
CASSEPGQGTDGQYF
TGTGCCAGCAGTGAGCCCGGACAGGGTACTGACGGGCAGTACTTC
>TRBJ2-5|TRBV25-1|NA|NA
CASSAGTHLWAETQYF
TGTGCCAGCAGTGCCGGGACTCACCTTTGGGCGGAGACCCAGTACTTC
>TRBJ1-3|TRBV19|NA|TRBD1
CASSTGQANSGNTIYF
TGTGCCAGTAGTACGGGACAGGCGAACTCTGGAAACACCATATATTTT
>TRBJ2-1|TRBV6-6|NA|NA
CASSARGSAHNEQFF
TGTGCCAGCAGTGCCCGGGGTAGCGCCCACAATGAGCAGTTCTTC
>TRBJ1-2|TRBV28|NA|NA
CASSPDGQAGYTF
TGTGCCAGCAGCCCCGATGGGCAGGCTGGCTACACCTTC
>TRBJ2-2|TRBV27|NA|TRBD1
CASSLDRGQNTGELFF
TGTGCCAGCAGTTTAGACAGGGGGCAGAACACCGGGGAGCTGTTTTTT
>TRBJ2-7|TRBV29-1|NA|TRBD2
CSVAGLAANYEQYF
TGCAGCGTTGCTGGGCTAGCGGCAAACTACGAGCAGTACTTC
>TRBJ1-5|TRBV28|NA|NA
CASSLLARDPSNQPQHF
TGTGCCAGCAGTTTATTAGCCCGGGACCCTAGCAATCAGCCCCAGCATTTT
>TRBJ1-1|TRBV7-8|NA|NA
CASSPGRGISFEAFF
TGTGCCAGCAGCCCGGGGAGGGGGATTTCATTCGAAGCTTTCTTT
>TRBJ2-1|TRBV28|NA|NA
CASSFRLEQFF
TGTGCCAGCAGTTTTAGACTGGAGCAGTTCTTC
>TRBJ2-2|TRBV6-4|NA|NA
CASSVSAGQNTGELFF
TGTGCCAGCAGTGTAAGCGCGGGCCAGAACACCGGGGAGCTGTTTTTT
>TRBJ2-7|TRBV18|NA|TRBD1
CASSLPGTGTYEQYF
TGTGCCAGCTCATTACCCGGGACAGGGACCTACGAGCAGTACTTC
>TRBJ2-7|TRBV5-6|NA|TRBD2
CASSLLGLAENTYEQYF
TGTGCCAGCAGCTTGCTGGGACTAGCGGAGAACACCTACGAGCAGTACTTC
>TRBJ1-2|TRBV2|NA|NA
CASSSTGFYGYTF
TGTGCCAGCAGTTCTACAGGGTTCTATGGCTACACCTTC